This T cell receptor (beta chain) was sequenced for a study of T-cell memory formation after mild COVID-19. Study observations and caveats: Some responding clones appeared in pre-infection memory, suggesting cross-reactive memory joined. Clones that contracted from day 15 to 85 were balanced CD4/CD8, while later expanders leaned CD4+. SARS-CoV-2 specificity of second-wave clones peaking day 37 was unconfirmed. Contracting CD8+ clones were enriched in EMRA, CD4+ mainly in CM and EM.

V shed 6 bases, J shed 2 bases, and the junction held 10 bases outside the gene matches. CDR3 length: 15 residues. CDR1 and CDR2 from the germline V gene are SGHVS and FNYEAQ. Of note for this clonotype: The antigen is unknown.

Each CDR3 protein gets one entry after TCRdb re-called the 5' RACE reads with MiXCR. There are about 440,000 distinct CDR3 sequences in the sample; 15% to 20% occur only once, and 8.4% lies in the top ten. The receptor was derived from an adult woman who had mild COVID-19 (a few samples of this study predate the infection). Cell type and time point are not known. The sample comprised PBMCs or a T cell subset sorted from them (not recorded which). The chain combines TRBV7-6 with TRBJ2-7, with 7 bases aligning to TRBD2. CDR3 region: CASSPGLPKPYEQYF. Written as DNA, the CDR3 is TGTGCCAGCAGTCCGGGACTACCGAAGCCCTACGAGCAGTACTTC.